The 19 T cell receptor beta chains below were found in one sample sequenced in a study of blood T cell repertoires in COVID-19. Some clones are missing from TCRdb's copy, which holds only in-frame ones; the method was immunoSEQ multiplex PCR. The top ten clones hold under 6.5% of a sample with approximately 50,000 clones, 75% to 90% of them seen once. The sample taken for sequencing was peripheral blood. These receptors originate from a man in his sixties with acute or convalescent COVID-19.

This chain uses TRBV6-5 with TRBJ1-5; D is possibly TRBD1 (5 bases). Deletions cut 11 bases from V and 2 bases from J, with 16 bases between. The CDR3 loop spans 14 amino acids. The V gene's germline CDR1 is MNHEY and CDR2 SVGAGI. The CDR3 DNA sequence: TGTGCCGGATCGAATCAGGGTGGCAATCAGCCCCAGCATTTT. Translation: CAGSNQGGNQPQHF.

This clone was observed a single time. The V call is TRBV10-3, the J call TRBJ1-5, with a weak D call TRBD1 (6 bases). CDR1 and CDR2 from the germline V gene are ENHRY and SYGVKD. V lost 3 bases to trimming and J lost 4 bases, with 10 bases between them. The CDR3 has 14 residues. The DNA of the CDR3 is TGTGCCATCAGTGACCAGGGGACAAATCAGCCCCAGCATTTT. It is translated as CAISDQGTNQPQHF.

The chain recombines TRBV24-1 with TRBJ2-7, with a weak D call TRBD1 (5 bases). Trimming took 10 bases from V and 0 from J, leaving 15 bases between them. Germline CDR1 reads KGHDR; CDR2 reads SFDVKD. The CDR3 extends over 14 amino acids. CDR3: CATTARGFSYEQYF. The CDR3 DNA is TGTGCCACGACCGCAAGGGGCTTCTCCTACGAGCAGTACTTC.

This sequence joins TRBV27 and TRBJ2-3, with D possibly TRBD1 on 5 matching bases. The CDR3 spans 14 residues. Deletions cut 5 bases from V and 6 bases from J, with 15 bases between. The germline V gene has CDR1 MNHEY and CDR2 SMNVEV (reference sequence). The CDR3 loop reads CASSVRQGVDTQYF. The DNA for the CDR3 is TGTGCCAGCAGTGTCCGGCAAGGGGTGGATACGCAGTATTTT.

By proportion, this clone is medium-sized. CDR3 coding DNA: TGTGCCAGCAGCGTAGTAAGTAGCTCCTACAATGAGCAGTTCTTC. Translated: CASSVVSSSYNEQFF. This chain joins TRBV9 and TRBJ2-1; unclear D gene. V was trimmed by 0 bases and J by 0 bases, leaving 7 bases between them. This CDR3 has 15 residues. CDR1 is SGDLS and CDR2 is YYNGEE in the germline V gene.

The chain carries TRBV27 and TRBJ2-7, with TRBD1 matching 9 bases. The CDR3 loop spans 14 amino acids. Trimming cost V 6 bases and J 7 bases; bases outside gene matches: 10. Germline V lookup: CDR1 MNHEY, CDR2 SMNVEV (reference sequence). CDR3 amino acids: CASRPNRGLGEQYF. CDR3 DNA: TGTGCCAGCAGGCCGAACAGGGGGCTCGGGGAGCAGTACTTC.

The genes are TRBV5-1 and TRBJ1-2, with a possible D match to TRBD1 (5 bases). Germline CDR1 SGHRS, CDR2 YFSETQ. V was pared by 4 bases and J by 0 bases, with 10 bases between. This CDR3 has 14 amino acids. The CDR3 nucleotides read TGCGCCAGCAGCCCGGCGGGGCCTAACTATGGCTACACCTTC. This encodes CASSPAGPNYGYTF.

The chain uses TRBV11-2 and TRBJ2-7, with TRBD2 matching 14 bases. V trimming: 4 bases; J trimming: 9 bases; junction bases outside the gene matches: 5. Germline loops: CDR1 SGHAT, CDR2 FQNNGV. The CDR3 spans 14 residues. CDR3 in amino acids: CASSSGTSGSVQYF. The CDR3 DNA follows: TGTGCCAGCAGCTCAGGGACTAGCGGGAGTGTGCAGTACTTC.

The chain carries TRBV5-1 and TRBJ1-4; 7 nucleotides line up with TRBD1. After removal of 0 bases from V and 8 bases from J, the junction contained 7 bases not matched to a gene. The V gene's germline CDR1 is SGHRS and CDR2 YFSETQ. The CDR3 sequence is 15 residues long. The CDR3 is CASSLETGTEEKLFF. CDR3 coding DNA: TGCGCCAGCAGCTTGGAGACAGGGACCGAGGAAAAACTGTTTTTT.

This clone was detected only once. The chain has TRBV28 and TRBJ1-1; the match to TRBD1 covers 12 bases. Germline CDR1 is MDHEN and CDR2 is SYDVKM. The CDR3 covers 16 residues. V lost 6 bases and J lost 4; bases outside the gene matches: 9. CDR3 nucleotide sequence: TGTGCCAGCAGGACCGGGACAGGGGGCTGGAGCACTGAAGCTTTCTTT. Its protein is CASRTGTGGWSTEAFF.

This chain joins TRBV9 and TRBJ1-5; no clear D. In germline, CDR1 is SGDLS, CDR2 YYNGEE. There are 13 residues in the CDR3. V was trimmed by 0 bases and J by 4 bases, leaving 5 bases between them. Written as DNA, the CDR3 is TGTGCCAGCAGCGTAGGTGAGAATCAGCCCCAGCATTTT. Translated: CASSVGENQPQHF.

The chain joins TRBV6-5 to TRBJ2-5, with 10 bases aligning to TRBD2. The CDR3 contains 15 residues. CDR1 is MNHEY and CDR2 is SVGAGI in the germline V gene. The V and J ends lost 5 bases and 2 bases, in that order; junction bases with no gene match: 5. The CDR3 DNA sequence: TGTGCCAGCAGTCAGAAACTAGCGGGGCAAGAGACCCAGTACTTC. This encodes CASSQKLAGQETQYF.

This chain connects TRBV7-2 to TRBJ2-7; 8 bases are a match to TRBD1. The CDR3 is 17 residues long. Unmatched junction bases numbered 15, after V lost 1 base and J lost 7 bases. The germline CDR1 and CDR2 sequences are SGHTA and FQGNSA. The CDR3 DNA is TGTGCCAGCAGCTTAGATAGCTCGTGGACAGGGAAGAAAGAGCAGTACTTC. This gives the protein CASSLDSSWTGKKEQYF.

The gene calls are TRBV5-1 and TRBJ2-2; D is uncertain. V lost 0 bases and J lost 5, with 11 bases in between. Germline V CDR1 and CDR2: SGHRS, YFSETQ. The CDR3 is 15 residues long. In DNA, the CDR3 is TGCGCCAGCAGCTTGGACGTGGCCCCGACCGGGGAGCTGTTTTTT. It encodes CASSLDVAPTGELFF.

The genes are TRBV5-1 and TRBJ2-7; TRBD1 aligns across 8 bases. Germline V gives CDR1 SGHRS, CDR2 YFSETQ. This CDR3 is 14 amino acids long. J lost 2 bases, V lost 2 bases, and 3 bases had no gene match. CDR3 sequence reads: CASSFPDRAYEQYF. The CDR3 bases are TGCGCCAGCAGCTTCCCGGACAGGGCCTACGAGCAGTACTTC.

J is TRBJ1-2 and V is TRBV25-1, with 9 bases lining up with TRBD1. Germline loops: CDR1 MGHDK, CDR2 SYGVNS. J gave up 5 bases and V 2 bases, and 0 bases lay outside the gene matches. The CDR3 contains 13 residues. For the CDR3, the DNA is TGTGCCAGCAGTGAAGACAGGGGGTATGGCTACACCTTC. Translation gives CASSEDRGYGYTF.

V is TRBV5-1 and J is TRBJ1-2, with 8 nucleotides matching TRBD1. V lost 2 bases to trimming and J lost 7 bases; unmatched junction nucleotides: 7. CDR1 and CDR2 (germline): SGHRS, YFSETQ. CDR3 length equals 14 residues. The CDR3 spells CASSLGQQGGGYTF. CDR3 coding DNA: TGCGCCAGCAGCTTAGGTCAACAGGGGGGTGGCTACACCTTC.

The rearrangement joins TRBV4-1 to TRBJ2-1; 10 nucleotides line up with TRBD2. The CDR3 has 15 amino acids. Germline V lookup: CDR1 MGHRA, CDR2 YSYEKL. The ends lost 4 bases at V and 8 bases at J; junction bases unmatched: 8. In DNA, the CDR3 is TGCGCCAGCAGCCGAGGCCTAGCGGGAGTGTATGAGCAGTTCTTC. This sequence encodes CASSRGLAGVYEQFF.

The J gene is TRBJ1-2, the V gene TRBV28; 11 bases match TRBD1. V dropped 6 bases and J dropped 4; count of bases not matched to a gene: 7. Germline CDR1 is MDHEN and CDR2 is SYDVKM. The CDR3 is 15 amino acids. CDR3 sequence: CASRRTGGSSYGYTF. Here the CDR3 DNA reads TGTGCCAGCAGACGGACAGGGGGCTCGTCCTATGGCTACACCTTC.